The 25 T cell receptor beta chains below were found in one sample sequenced in a study of OX40 agonist ivuxolimab in advanced cancers. Some clones are missing from TCRdb's copy, which holds only in-frame ones; the method was immunoSEQ multiplex PCR. The sample records 20,000 to 30,000 clones, about four fifths being singletons. The specimen was CD4+ or CD8+ T cells sorted from blood, collected in a trial of the OX40 agonist ivuxolimab. Receptors were obtained from an adult with an advanced solid tumor such as melanoma, head and neck, liver or kidney cancer.

The chain is built from TRBV11-2 and TRBJ2-7, with 7 bases identical to TRBD1. The CDR3 consists of 14 residues. Germline assignment: CDR1 SGHAT and CDR2 FQNNGV. The V and J ends lost 1 base and 3 bases, in that order; junction bases with no gene match: 3. The DNA for the CDR3 is TGTGCCAGCAGCTTAGCGGGACAGATCTACGAGCAGTACTTC. Translation gives CASSLAGQIYEQYF.

J is TRBJ1-1 and V is TRBV29-1; tentative D call: TRBD1 (6 bases). The CDR3 has 12 residues. With 7 bases removed from V and 1 base from J, the gap between germline ends came to 10 bases. Germline CDR1 is SQVTM and CDR2 is ANQGSEA. The CDR3: CSGEQGNTEAFF. Here the CDR3 DNA reads TGCAGCGGGGAACAGGGGAACACTGAAGCTTTCTTT.

V usage is TRBV19 and J usage is TRBJ2-7; no clear D gene. Germline assignment: CDR1 LNHDA and CDR2 SQIVND (reference sequence). The CDR3 has 12 amino acids. V was clipped by 5 bases and J by 6 bases, with 11 bases between them. The DNA of the CDR3 is TGTGCCAGTAGTCCTAGTCCATCCGAGCAGTACTTC. This gives the protein CASSPSPSEQYF.

The rearrangement uses TRBV19 and TRBJ2-3; D is perhaps TRBD1 (6 bases). The V end lost 5 bases, the J end lost 0 bases, and 12 bases lay between the germline ends. The CDR3 is 15 amino acids. Looked up from germline, CDR1 is LNHDA and CDR2 is SQIVND (reference sequence). This CDR3 is CASSPGTTSTDTQYF. CDR3 nucleotide sequence: TGTGCCAGTAGTCCGGGGACAACTAGCACAGATACGCAGTATTTT.

The rearrangement links TRBV13 to TRBJ1-4, with 8 nucleotides matching TRBD1. Losses at the gene ends were 4 bases for V and 6 bases for J; bases not matched to a gene: 13. CDR3 length equals 17 residues. Germline-derived CDR1 and CDR2 are PRHDT and FYEKMQ (reference sequence). The CDR3 DNA is TGTGCCAGCAGCTCCGGACAGGGTGGGAGCCCCCATGAAAAACTGTTTTTT. Protein: CASSSGQGGSPHEKLFF.

The count of this clone is one. This chain uses TRBV4-1 with TRBJ2-1; TRBD2 aligns across 8 bases. Trimming cost V 1 base and J 7 bases; bases outside gene matches: 6. This CDR3 spans 15 amino acids. Looked up from germline, CDR1 is MGHRA and CDR2 is YSYEKL. CDR3: CASSQGDGGANEQFF. CDR3 coding DNA: TGCGCCAGCAGCCAAGGCGACGGGGGGGCAAATGAGCAGTTCTTC.

J is TRBJ1-3 and V is TRBV2; D uncertain. Germline-derived CDR1 and CDR2 are SNHLY and FYNNEI. The V and J ends lost 6 bases and 0 bases respectively, with 12 bases between them. The CDR3 loop spans 15 amino acids. DNA of the CDR3: TGTGCCAGCAGAGGGAGGTTGGCCTCTGGAAACACCATATATTTT. Protein product: CASRGRLASGNTIYF.

This clone was observed a handful of times. J is TRBJ2-1 and V is TRBV10-3; tentatively, D is TRBD1 (6 bases). V was shortened by 10 bases and J by 5 bases, with 9 bases between the two germline ends. Germline V gene lookup returns CDR1 ENHRY and CDR2 SYGVKD. There are 11 residues in the CDR3. The CDR3 coding sequence is TGTGCCACGGACAGCAACAATGAGCAGTTCTTC. Translation: CATDSNNEQFF.

The chain recombines TRBV4-2 with TRBJ2-2; tentatively, D is TRBD1 (7 bases). The CDR3 is 17 residues long. V lost 0 bases to trimming and J lost 7 bases, with 18 bases between them. Germline values: CDR1 LGHNA, CDR2 YNFKEQ. CDR3: CASSQDGGTAFNGELFF. The CDR3 DNA is TGTGCCAGCAGCCAAGATGGGGGGACAGCGTTTAACGGGGAGCTGTTTTTT.

The rearrangement uses TRBV16 and TRBJ2-2; D perhaps matches TRBD1 (6 bases). V was cut by 7 bases and J by 6 bases, with 12 bases left in between. Germline-derived CDR1 and CDR2 are KGHSY and FQNENV. The CDR3 loop spans 13 amino acids. CDR3 amino acids: CASTSGDPGELFF. The CDR3 nucleotides are TGTGCCAGCACTTCAGGGGACCCCGGGGAGCTGTTTTTT.

The chain employs TRBV27 and TRBJ1-1, with 9 bases that match TRBD1. The CDR3 runs 13 residues. CDR1 is MNHEY, CDR2 SMNVEV, per germline (reference sequence). V lost 4 bases, J lost 12 bases, and 9 bases stayed unmatched. The CDR3: CASSSKPGQGTFF. CDR3 bases: TGTGCCAGCAGTTCTAAGCCGGGACAGGGAACTTTCTTT.

The genes are TRBV6-5 and TRBJ2-7; D is perhaps TRBD2 (6 bases). With 0 bases removed from V and 3 bases from J, the gap between germline ends came to 12 bases. The CDR3 runs 15 residues. Looked up from germline, CDR1 is MNHEY and CDR2 is SVGAGI. CDR3 DNA: TGTGCCAGCAGTTACTCGCGGGGTTTGAGCTACGAGCAGTACTTC. It translates to CASSYSRGLSYEQYF.

By frequency in the sample, this clone is medium-sized. The chain uses TRBV7-6 and TRBJ2-1; perhaps TRBD2 as D (6 bases). Trimming removed 5 bases at V and 2 bases at J, with 19 bases between. The germline V gene has CDR1 SGHVS and CDR2 FNYEAQ. CDR3 length: 17 amino acids. CDR3 sequence (DNA): TGTGCCAGCAGCCTGGAGGGGTTCGGTGGCGCCTACAATGAGCAGTTCTTC. Translation: CASSLEGFGGAYNEQFF.

V and J are TRBV4-1 and TRBJ2-5, with D maybe TRBD1 (6 bases). This CDR3 has 14 residues. Between the trimmed V and J ends, which lost 4 bases and 4 bases, there was a span of 13 bases. The germline CDR1 and CDR2 sequences are MGHRA and YSYEKL. CDR3 in DNA: TGCGCCAGCAGCCCCTCACAGGGAGTAGAGACCCAGTACTTC. This encodes CASSPSQGVETQYF.

The V call is TRBV10-3, the J call TRBJ2-1, with D perhaps given as TRBD1 or TRBD2 (6 bases each). Germline loops: CDR1 ENHRY, CDR2 SYGVKD. Trimming removed 2 bases at V and 4 bases at J, with 15 bases between. The CDR3 loop spans 16 amino acids. This chain's CDR3 is CAISEPGAEQYNEQFF. CDR3 sequence (DNA): TGTGCCATCAGTGAGCCGGGGGCCGAACAGTACAATGAGCAGTTCTTC.

V and J are TRBV11-3 and TRBJ1-5; D perhaps matches TRBD1 (6 bases). The germline CDR1 and CDR2 sequences are SGHNT and YENEEA. The CDR3 runs to 15 residues. V shed 5 bases and J shed 8 bases, with 19 bases lying between them. Here the CDR3 DNA reads TGTGCCAGCAGCCCGAATCACAGGGTAAGCGAGCCCCAGCATTTT. Protein: CASSPNHRVSEPQHF.

The rearrangement uses TRBV2 and TRBJ2-1; 12 positions agree with TRBD1. Germline V gene data show CDR1 as SNHLY and CDR2 as FYNNEI. CDR3 length: 17 residues. Trimming cost V 1 base and J 4 bases; bases outside gene matches: 5. CDR3 amino acids: CASSEEGTGGEYNEQFF. DNA of the CDR3: TGTGCCAGCAGTGAAGAGGGGACAGGGGGCGAATACAATGAGCAGTTCTTC.

This chain joins TRBV9 and TRBJ1-2; no clear D. The CDR3 length is 12 residues. The germline gives CDR1 SGDLS, CDR2 YYNGEE. V dropped 3 bases and J dropped 4 bases, with 7 bases sitting between them. CDR3 coding DNA: TGTGCCAGCAGCGAAGCCAGCTATGGCTACACCTTC. Its translation: CASSEASYGYTF.

This sequence joins TRBV9 and TRBJ2-1, with TRBD2 matching 8 bases. The CDR3 extends over 15 amino acids. The V and J ends lost 3 bases and 1 base, in that order; junction bases with no gene match: 3. The V gene's germline CDR1 is SGDLS and CDR2 YYNGEE. As DNA, the CDR3 is TGTGCCAGCAGCGCGGGACTAGGGTCCTACAATGAGCAGTTCTTC. It codes for CASSAGLGSYNEQFF. Complete variable domain (other parts from reference TRBV9 and TRBJ2-1): DSGVTQTPKHLITATGQRVTLRCSPRSGDLSVYWYQQSLDQGLQFLIQYYNGEERAKGNILERFSAQQFPDLHSELNLSSLELGDSALYFCASSAGLGSYNEQFFGPGTRLTVL.

This clone counts as medium-sized (0.01 to 0.1%). The rearrangement uses TRBV5-1 and TRBJ1-1, with D perhaps TRBD1 (5 bases). This CDR3 region has 13 residues. V gave up 0 bases and J gave up 3 bases, with 6 bases separating them. Germline V gene data show CDR1 as SGHRS and CDR2 as YFSETQ. The CDR3 spells CASSLARDTEAFF. Here the CDR3 DNA reads TGCGCCAGCAGCTTGGCCAGGGACACTGAAGCTTTCTTT.

Written as DNA, the CDR3 is TGTGCCAGCAGCTTAGAGGCCCCTACACTAAACTATGGCTACACCTTC. It translates to CASSLEAPTLNYGYTF. The chain uses TRBV7-9 and TRBJ1-2; no firm D call. V was pared by 1 base and J by 2 bases, with 14 bases between. The CDR3 spans 16 residues. CDR1 and CDR2 (germline): SEHNR, FQNEAQ (reference sequence). Supplemented by reference TRBV7-9 and TRBJ1-2, the full variable domain reads DTGVSQNPRHKITKRGQNVTFRCDPISEHNRLYWYRQTLGQGPEFLTYFQNEAQLEKSRLLSDRFSAERPKGSFSTLEIQRTEQGDSAMYLCASSLEAPTLNYGYTFGSGTRLTVV.

This clone was recorded once. J is TRBJ2-7 and V is TRBV4-2, with D perhaps TRBD1 (5 bases). The V and J ends lost 1 base and 2 bases respectively, with 9 bases between them. Germline V gene lookup returns CDR1 LGHNA and CDR2 YNFKEQ. This CDR3 region has 14 residues. In nucleotides, the CDR3 is TGTGCCAGCAGCCAAGCGGACAAGGCCTACGAGCAGTACTTC. Translating it yields CASSQADKAYEQYF.

By share, this clone counts as medium-sized. The rearrangement joins TRBV7-9 to TRBJ2-3; no clear D. V lost 5 bases and J lost 6, with 6 bases in between. The CDR3 is 11 residues long. Germline loops: CDR1 SEHNR, CDR2 FQNEAQ (reference sequence). CDR3 nucleotide sequence: TGTGCCAGCAGCCGCTGGGATACGCAGTATTTT. Its translation: CASSRWDTQYF.

This rearrangement joins TRBV13 to TRBJ1-2; 10 nucleotides match TRBD1. After removal of 3 bases from V and 4 bases from J, the junction contained 2 bases not matched to a gene. Germline CDR1 reads PRHDT; CDR2 reads FYEKMQ (reference sequence). This CDR3 is built from 14 residues. The CDR3 sequence: CASSLGQGSYGYTF. The CDR3 DNA follows: TGTGCCAGCAGCTTGGGACAGGGGAGCTATGGCTACACCTTC. Drawing the rest from reference TRBV13 and TRBJ1-2, the complete variable domain is AAGVIQSPRHLIKEKRETATLKCYPIPRHDTVYWYQQGPGQDPQFLISFYEKMQSDKGSIPDRFSAQQFSDYHSELNMSSLELGDSALYFCASSLGQGSYGYTFGSGTRLTVV.

The chain has TRBV4-2 and TRBJ1-2; 7 bases match TRBD1. The CDR3 sequence is 16 residues long. The V gene end was trimmed by 0 bases and the J gene end by 6 bases; junction bases not matched to a gene: 10. The germline gives CDR1 LGHNA, CDR2 YNFKEQ. CDR3 residues: CASSQEIFWGTDGYTF. The CDR3 DNA is TGTGCCAGCAGCCAAGAAATTTTCTGGGGGACAGATGGCTACACCTTC.